One and the same sample provided the 15 T cell receptor beta chains below, sequenced in a study of PD-1 blockade in classical Hodgkin lymphoma. Stated time point: cycle 4 day 1 (C4D1), after five to seven weeks of nivolumab. Autologous stem cell transplantation was followed by relapse in every patient, and brentuximab vedotin exposure varied. The table came from immunoSEQ multiplex PCR; TCRdb's copy has only in-frame clones and leaves some out. The profile shows 75,000 to 95,000 clones, 83% of them singletons. Sequenced here: peripheral blood mononuclear cells (PBMCs), sampled before the fourth cycle of nivolumab. These receptors were taken from a human donor with classical Hodgkin lymphoma.

This clone has just one count. V is TRBV5-6 and J is TRBJ2-7, with no clear D. V lost 4 bases, J lost 3 bases, and 17 bases lay in between. CDR3 length: 15 amino acids. The germline gives CDR1 SGHDT, CDR2 YYEEEE. In DNA, the CDR3 is TGTGCCAGCAGCGGGGTGGGCAGGAGACTCTACGAGCAGTACTTC. The encoded protein is CASSGVGRRLYEQYF. The entire variable domain, with the rest obtained from reference TRBV5-6 and TRBJ2-7, is as follows: DAGVTQSPTHLIKTRGQQVTLRCSPKSGHDTVSWYQQALGQGPQFIFQYYEEEERQRGNFPDRFSGHQFPNYSSELNVNALLLGDSALYLCASSGVGRRLYEQYFGPGTRLTVT.

This sequence joins TRBV23-1 and TRBJ1-2; 7 bases agree with TRBD1. TRBV23-1 is placed among ORFs of uncertain function. The trim removed 0 bases at V and 3 bases at J, leaving 4 bases unmatched. The length of the CDR3 is 15 residues. The CDR3, as DNA: TGCGCCAGCAGTCAATCGCAGGACAGGTACTATGGCTACACCTTC. This sequence encodes CASSQSQDRYYGYTF.

The CDR3 here is CSVGISYEQYF. CDR3 nucleotides: TGCAGCGTTGGGATTTCCTACGAGCAGTACTTC. This sequence joins TRBV29-1 and TRBJ2-7, with D uncertain. This CDR3 is built from 11 residues. V was clipped by 4 bases and J by 1 base, with 5 bases between them. CDR1 and CDR2 from the germline V gene are SQVTM and ANQGSEA.

J is TRBJ2-1 and V is TRBV6-6, with no clear D. V lost 2 bases to trimming and J lost 5 bases, with 16 bases between them. The CDR3 covers 16 residues. Germline V gene lookup returns CDR1 MNHNY and CDR2 SVGAGI (reference sequence). In nucleotides, the CDR3 is TGTGCCAGCAGTTACCTTAGCCTCTCTACCCACAATGAGCAGTTCTTC. Translated: CASSYLSLSTHNEQFF.

V and J are TRBV19 and TRBJ2-5; 7 bases are shared with TRBD2. The CDR3 loop spans 16 amino acids. Germline V gives CDR1 LNHDA, CDR2 SQIVND (reference sequence). With 1 base clipped from V and 3 bases from J, the junction kept 8 bases outside the gene matches. The CDR3 coding sequence is TGTGCCAGTAGTATAGGAGTAGCGGGTGACGAAGAGACCCAGTACTTC. Amino acids: CASSIGVAGDEETQYF. Full variable domain (outside the CDR3, taken from reference TRBV19 and TRBJ2-5): DGGITQSPKYLFRKEGQNVTLSCEQNLNHDAMYWYRQDPGQGLRLIYYSQIVNDFQKGDIAEGYSVSREKKESFPLTVTSAQKNPTAFYLCASSIGVAGDEETQYFGPGTRLLVL.

The V gene is TRBV28, the J gene TRBJ2-6; 7 bases align to TRBD1. Germline loops: CDR1 MDHEN, CDR2 SYDVKM. Losses at the gene ends were 3 bases for V and 0 bases for J; bases not matched to a gene: 8. The CDR3 extends over 18 amino acids. For the CDR3, the DNA is TGTGCCAGCAGTTTCCCCGGGACAGCCAGCTCTGGGGCCAACGTCCTGACTTTC. Its translation is CASSFPGTASSGANVLTF.

The genes are TRBV2 and TRBJ1-1; TRBD1 is a possible D gene (5 bases). V lost 6 bases and J lost 2, with 13 bases in between. The CDR3 consists of 14 residues. Germline CDR1 reads SNHLY; CDR2 reads FYNNEI. The CDR3 reads CASRRQRDNTEAFF. The CDR3 DNA sequence: TGTGCCAGCAGGCGACAGAGGGACAACACTGAAGCTTTCTTT.

This chain links TRBV25-1 with TRBJ1-2, with a weak D call TRBD1 (6 bases). The germline CDR1 and CDR2 sequences are MGHDK and SYGVNS. The V end lost 2 bases, the J end lost 8 bases, and 12 bases lay between the germline ends. The CDR3 loop spans 13 amino acids. The chain's CDR3 is CASSESGTRGYTF. CDR3 DNA: TGTGCCAGCAGTGAAAGTGGGACAAGGGGCTACACCTTC.

This chain links TRBV7-2 with TRBJ2-5; D perhaps matches TRBD1 (6 bases). The V end was cut by 2 bases, the J end by 4 bases, with 11 bases between. This CDR3 is 14 amino acids long. The germline V gene has CDR1 SGHTA and CDR2 FQGNSA. CDR3 residues: CASSLRGGAETQYF. The CDR3 DNA follows: TGTGCCAGCAGCTTACGTGGGGGCGCAGAGACCCAGTACTTC. The variable domain in full, with the rest retrieved from reference TRBV7-2 and TRBJ2-5, is GAGVSQSPSNKVTEKGKDVELRCDPISGHTALYWYRQSLGQGLEFLIYFQGNSAPDKSGLPSDRFSAERTGGSVSTLTIQRTQQEDSAVYLCASSLRGGAETQYFGPGTRLLVL.

The chain joins TRBV11-2 to TRBJ2-5; 8 bases fit TRBD1. Germline CDR1 SGHAT, CDR2 FQNNGV. V trimming: 2 bases; J trimming: 5 bases; junction bases outside the gene matches: 7. This CDR3 is built from 15 residues. CDR3 coding DNA: TGTGCCAGCAGCTTAAACCAGGGGGCGATGGAGACCCAGTACTTC. It translates to CASSLNQGAMETQYF.

The genes are TRBV10-3 and TRBJ1-2; D is unclear. Germline V CDR1 and CDR2: ENHRY, SYGVKD. This CDR3 is 13 amino acids long. V shed 5 bases and J shed 3 bases, with 10 bases lying between them. The CDR3 region has the DNA TGTGCCATCAGTCCAGACGGATACTATGGCTACACCTTC. Its translation: CAISPDGYYGYTF.

This chain links TRBV7-2 with TRBJ2-6; possibly TRBD1 for D (6 bases). This CDR3 spans 18 amino acids. CDR1 is SGHTA, CDR2 FQGNSA, per germline. V lost 8 bases, J lost 0 bases, and 20 bases lay in between. CDR3 loop: CASPLFPGHSSGANVLTF. CDR3 nucleotide sequence: TGTGCCAGCCCCCTATTCCCGGGACACAGCTCTGGGGCCAACGTCCTGACTTTC.

The table lists this clone with a count of one. The sample holds other DNA sequences that translate to the same CDR3. The CDR3 loop is CASSEALGGEQYF. In nucleotides, the CDR3 is TGTGCCAGCAGTGAAGCGCTGGGGGGGGAGCAGTACTTC. The gene calls are TRBV2 and TRBJ2-7; 7 nucleotides line up with TRBD2. Germline V gene lookup returns CDR1 SNHLY and CDR2 FYNNEI. The CDR3 runs to 13 residues. V lost 0 bases to trimming and J lost 7 bases; unmatched junction nucleotides: 3.

The genes are TRBV29-1 and TRBJ2-3; D is possibly TRBD1 (5 bases). Trimming took off 5 bases at V and 0 bases at J, with 18 bases between the two ends. The CDR3 runs 16 residues. Germline V gene lookup returns CDR1 SQVTM and CDR2 ANQGSEA. As DNA, the CDR3 is TGCAGCGTTAGGGGAATTTCGGTGTCTAGCACAGATACGCAGTATTTT. Translation gives CSVRGISVSSTDTQYF.

This clone has only a few counts. Other nucleotide sequences in the sample specify the same CDR3. The J gene is TRBJ1-5, the V gene TRBV19; D is ambiguous. The germline V and J ends were trimmed by 3 bases and 0 bases, with 6 bases remaining between them. CDR1 LNHDA and CDR2 SQIVND come from the germline V gene (reference sequence). The CDR3 is 14 residues long. The CDR3, as DNA: TGTGCCAGTAGTATTTTTGATAGCAATCAGCCCCAGCATTTT. This gives the protein CASSIFDSNQPQHF.